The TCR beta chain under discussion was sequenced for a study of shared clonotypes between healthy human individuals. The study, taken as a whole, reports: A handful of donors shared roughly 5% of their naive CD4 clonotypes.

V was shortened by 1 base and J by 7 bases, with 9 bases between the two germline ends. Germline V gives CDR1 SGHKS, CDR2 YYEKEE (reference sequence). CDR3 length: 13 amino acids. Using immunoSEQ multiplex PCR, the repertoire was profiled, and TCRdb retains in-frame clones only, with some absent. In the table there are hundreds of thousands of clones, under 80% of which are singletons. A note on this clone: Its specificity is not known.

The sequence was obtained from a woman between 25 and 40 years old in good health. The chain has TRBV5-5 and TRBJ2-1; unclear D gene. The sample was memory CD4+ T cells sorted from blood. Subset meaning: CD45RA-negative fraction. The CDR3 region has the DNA TGTGCCAGCAGCTTGACCTGGCAGAATGAGCAGTTCTTC. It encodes CASSLTWQNEQFF.